There are a few counts of the clone carrying this T cell receptor (beta chain). Its specificity is unknown. These data belong to a study of blood T cells in healthy people across ages. Primed by a sample-barcoded 5' primer and a J-beta primer mix, a second PCR proceeded for 7 to 11 cycles. Every cDNA molecule bore a tag from a template-switch adaptor containing 12 random nucleotides. TCRdb called the 5' RACE reads again in MiXCR, with one record for every CDR3 protein. Of 1.8 million or so distinct CDR3 sequences in the sample, about two fifths were seen once. CDR3 length: 14 amino acids. V lost 5 bases and J 2 bases, leaving 13 bases between the germline ends. Germline assignment: CDR1 SSHAT and CDR2 FNYEAQ (reference sequence). PBMCs numbering at least 7 million were isolated per sample. The study, taken as a whole, reports: Any changes in expanded clonotypes were possibly confounded, as donor CMV status remained unknown. More naive CD4+ cells and higher diversity marked long-lived donors relative to aged donors.

The TCR originated in a human donor in good health. The genes are TRBV7-7 and TRBJ2-7; D possibly matches TRBD1 or TRBD2 (5 bases each). The source material was blood. The CDR3 nucleotides are TGTGCCAGCAGCAAAGGGACGGATGCCTACGAGCAGTACTTC. As protein: CASSKGTDAYEQYF.